This T cell receptor (beta chain) was captured by sequencing in a study of shared clonotypes between healthy human individuals. Study-level findings and limits: Clonotype sharing levels among donors were expected to vary with sequencing depth.

The donor cohort consisted entirely of Caucasian adults residing in Nashville, Tennessee. Memory CD4+ cells were the fraction left after CD45RA+ naive selection. Notes on this clone: Antigen specificity is unknown.

V was pared by 3 bases and J by 0 bases, with 19 bases between. The CDR3 runs 19 residues. The germline V gene encodes CDR1 SGHRS and CDR2 YFSETQ. Every subset's genomic DNA went evenly onto several immunoSEQ plates. The data were produced by immunoSEQ multiplex PCR, yet TCRdb's version contains in-frame clones alone and is incomplete. The data show over 1.5 million clones, 95% to 99% seen once. This chain joins TRBV5-1 and TRBJ2-6; D may be TRBD1 or TRBD2 (5 bases each). The origin of this receptor is a young man in good health. Sequencing was carried out using naive CD4+ T cells sorted from blood. The subset is: CD45RA+ positively selected. The CDR3 nucleotides are TGCGCCAGCAGCTCTTTCGGTGGGACGCTGAGCTCTGGGGCCAACGTCCTGACTTTC. Its translation: CASSSFGGTLSSGANVLTF.